This is a list of T cell receptor beta chains from one sample in a study of blood T cell repertoires in COVID-19. Sequencing used immunoSEQ multiplex PCR; TCRdb keeps in-frame clones, though not all of them. This sample has 190,000 or so clones, with 80% to 90% found just once. The specimen sequenced was peripheral blood. These receptors were obtained from a man in his forties with active or convalescent COVID-19. The CDR3 runs from the conserved cysteine through the conserved F or W. A D gene is named only where the DNA matches it firmly. The listing skips clone size in some rows; elsewhere it reads once, few, many or a size class.

d_gene: .; v_gene: TRBV27; j_gene: TRBJ2-7; abundance: .; CDR3nt: TGTGCCAGCAGTTTCAGGGGACACTACGAGCAGTACTTC; CDR3aa: CASSFRGHYEQYF
d_gene: .; v_gene: TRBV2; j_gene: TRBJ1-6; abundance: .; CDR3nt: TGTGCCAGCAGTGAAGGGAGTTCACCCCTCCACTTT; CDR3aa: CASSEGSSPLHF
d_gene: .; v_gene: TRBV28; j_gene: TRBJ1-3; abundance: .; CDR3nt: TGTGCCAGCAGTTTATTGACAGGCAACTCTGGAAACACCATATATTTT; CDR3aa: CASSLLTGNSGNTIYF
d_gene: TRBD2; v_gene: TRBV14; j_gene: TRBJ2-1; abundance: .; CDR3nt: TGTGCCAGCAGCCCAAGAAAAGGACTAGCGTCTGGTGAGCAGTTCTTC; CDR3aa: CASSPRKGLASGEQFF
d_gene: TRBD1; v_gene: TRBV13; j_gene: TRBJ1-1; abundance: .; CDR3nt: TGTGCCAGCAGCTCGCCGACAGGGGTGGGAACTGAAGCTTTCTTT; CDR3aa: CASSSPTGVGTEAFF
d_gene: .; v_gene: TRBV6-6; j_gene: TRBJ1-1; abundance: .; CDR3nt: TGTGCCAGCAGTTACGGCGGGCAGAACACTGAAGCTTTCTTT; CDR3aa: CASSYGGQNTEAFF
d_gene: TRBD2; v_gene: TRBV5-1; j_gene: TRBJ2-3; abundance: .; CDR3nt: TGCGCCAGCAGCTTGGGACTAGCGGGGGGGCCTAGCACAGATACGCAGTATTTT; CDR3aa: CASSLGLAGGPSTDTQYF
d_gene: TRBD1; v_gene: TRBV5-6; j_gene: TRBJ1-1; abundance: .; CDR3nt: TGTGCCAGCAGCTGGGACAGGGGGCTTGCGAACACTGAAGCTTTCTTT; CDR3aa: CASSWDRGLANTEAFF
d_gene: TRBD2; v_gene: TRBV19; j_gene: TRBJ2-5; abundance: .; CDR3nt: TGTGCCAGTAGTGATGGCGGGGGGGCCAGGGAGACCCAGTACTTC; CDR3aa: CASSDGGGARETQYF
d_gene: .; v_gene: TRBV5-1; j_gene: TRBJ2-3; abundance: .; CDR3nt: TGCGCCAGCAGCTTGGCCGGGACTCGAGGAAAAGATACGCAGTATTTT; CDR3aa: CASSLAGTRGKDTQYF
d_gene: TRBD2; v_gene: TRBV7-2; j_gene: TRBJ2-6; abundance: .; CDR3nt: TGTGCCAGCAGCTCCCCAGCGGGGGGGCTAATAACTGGGGCCAACGTCCTGACTTTC; CDR3aa: CASSSPAGGLITGANVLTF
d_gene: TRBD1; v_gene: TRBV7-6; j_gene: TRBJ1-1; abundance: .; CDR3nt: TGTGCCAGCAGCTTACAGGGGGCGAGCACTGAAGCTTTCTTT; CDR3aa: CASSLQGASTEAFF
d_gene: .; v_gene: TRBV5-6; j_gene: TRBJ2-2; abundance: .; CDR3nt: TGTGCCAGCAGCTTGGTTGGGGGGACCGGGGAGCTGTTTTTT; CDR3aa: CASSLVGGTGELFF
d_gene: .; v_gene: TRBV9; j_gene: TRBJ1-1; abundance: .; CDR3nt: TGTGCCAGCAGCGTAGGCGGGATGAACACTGAAGCTTTCTTT; CDR3aa: CASSVGGMNTEAFF
d_gene: .; v_gene: TRBV6-5; j_gene: TRBJ1-1; abundance: .; CDR3nt: TGTGCCAGCAGTAACAGGGATCCGGGGACTGAAGCTTTCTTT; CDR3aa: CASSNRDPGTEAFF
d_gene: .; v_gene: TRBV6-5; j_gene: TRBJ1-2; abundance: .; CDR3nt: TGTGCCAGCAGCCCGGGGTCGTACTATGGCTACACCTTC; CDR3aa: CASSPGSYYGYTF
d_gene: .; v_gene: TRBV12-5; j_gene: TRBJ2-3; abundance: .; CDR3nt: TGTGCTAGTACGGTTGGGAGGACTACCAACACAGATACGCAGTATTTT; CDR3aa: CASTVGRTTNTDTQYF
d_gene: TRBD1; v_gene: TRBV18; j_gene: TRBJ1-1; abundance: .; CDR3nt: TGTGCCAGCTCACCCGGGGCAGGGGGCGCGAGGTCTGAAGCTTTCTTT; CDR3aa: CASSPGAGGARSEAFF
d_gene: .; v_gene: TRBV5-1; j_gene: TRBJ1-2; abundance: .; CDR3nt: TGCGCCAGCAGCTTAGAGGCCAGCTTAGGCTACACCTTC; CDR3aa: CASSLEASLGYTF
d_gene: TRBD1; v_gene: TRBV3-1/TRBV3-2; j_gene: TRBJ2-4; abundance: .; CDR3nt: TGTGCCAGCAGCCAAGCATTTACAGGGGGCGCTGCCAAAAACATTCAGTACTTC; CDR3aa: CASSQAFTGGAAKNIQYF
d_gene: .; v_gene: TRBV5-4; j_gene: TRBJ1-6; abundance: .; CDR3nt: TGTGCCAGCAGCCAAGATACTCCCGGGACAATAAATTCACCCCTCCACTTT; CDR3aa: CASSQDTPGTINSPLHF
d_gene: TRBD2; v_gene: TRBV6-5; j_gene: TRBJ2-3; abundance: .; CDR3nt: TGTGCCAGCAGGCGTGGGAGGGCGGGTACGCAGTATTTT; CDR3aa: CASRRGRAGTQYF
d_gene: .; v_gene: TRBV9; j_gene: TRBJ1-2; abundance: .; CDR3nt: TGTGCCAGCAGCGTAGCCAGCGGGTATGGCTACACCTTC; CDR3aa: CASSVASGYGYTF
d_gene: TRBD1; v_gene: TRBV7-9; j_gene: TRBJ1-4; abundance: .; CDR3nt: TGTGCCAGCAGCTTACAGGGGGCACAAGAAAAACTGTTTTTT; CDR3aa: CASSLQGAQEKLFF
d_gene: .; v_gene: TRBV11-3; j_gene: TRBJ1-1; abundance: .; CDR3nt: TGTGCCAGCAGCTTAGGGGGGGTTCGGGCTGAAGCTTTCTTT; CDR3aa: CASSLGGVRAEAFF
d_gene: .; v_gene: TRBV3-1/TRBV3-2; j_gene: TRBJ2-7; abundance: .; CDR3nt: TGTGCCAGCAGCCAATTGGGGACTCATCTTGTACGCTTC; CDR3aa: CASSQLGTHLVRF
d_gene: .; v_gene: TRBV4-3; j_gene: TRBJ1-1; abundance: .; CDR3nt: TGCGCCAGCAGCCAAGATTCAGGGTCGATGGCTGAAGCTTTCTTT; CDR3aa: CASSQDSGSMAEAFF
d_gene: .; v_gene: TRBV7-2; j_gene: TRBJ2-2; abundance: few; CDR3nt: TGTGCCAGCAGCTTAGGGGGCGCGAACACCGGGGAGCTGTTTTTT; CDR3aa: CASSLGGANTGELFF
d_gene: .; v_gene: TRBV28; j_gene: TRBJ1-4; abundance: .; CDR3nt: TGTGCCAGCAGTTTAGGGGGGGCGCGTAATGAAAAACTGTTTTTT; CDR3aa: CASSLGGARNEKLFF